The sequence of this T cell receptor beta chain was determined in a study of OX40 agonist ivuxolimab in advanced cancers. Study-wide results and caveats: There was clonal expansion of CD4+ and CD8+ blood T cells by week 6 at 0.1 to 3.0 mg/kg.

The CDR3 extends over 14 amino acids. Germline CDR1 and CDR2: SEHNR and FQNEAQ (reference sequence). Trimming removed 5 bases at V and 0 bases at J, with 8 bases between. Sequencing used immunoSEQ multiplex PCR; TCRdb keeps in-frame clones, though not all of them. Of 55,000 or so clones listed, roughly nine tenths are singletons. Worth noting for this clone: Its target is unknown.

This clonotype was sampled from an adult with an advanced solid tumor such as melanoma, head and neck, liver or kidney cancer. The sample consisted of CD4+ or CD8+ T cells sorted from blood, taken in a trial of the OX40 agonist ivuxolimab. The J gene is TRBJ2-4, the V gene TRBV7-9; no reliable D call. The CDR3 is CASSPHAAKNIQYF. For the CDR3, the DNA is TGTGCCAGCAGCCCTCATGCAGCCAAAAACATTCAGTACTTC. Full variable domain (missing parts from reference TRBV7-9 and TRBJ2-4): DTGVSQNPRHKITKRGQNVTFRCDPISEHNRLYWYRQTLGQGPEFLTYFQNEAQLEKSRLLSDRFSAERPKGSFSTLEIQRTEQGDSAMYLCASSPHAAKNIQYFGAGTRLSVL.